This T cell receptor beta chain derives from a study of cytomegalovirus exposure and HLA in healthy donors. The PCR was carried out with 60 Vbeta primers and 13 Jbeta primers. The protocol was immunoSEQ multiplex PCR, while the TCRdb copy is restricted to in-frame clones and leaves out a portion. Of under 150,000 clones listed, roughly four fifths are singletons. Sequenced: PBMCs. This sequence originates from a woman aged 40-49 years in good health and CMV-seropositive.

As DNA, the CDR3 is TGCGCCAGCAGCCAAAGGCTAGCGGGGGCAGGGGAGACCCAGTACTTC. It translates to CASSQRLAGAGETQYF. The chain joins TRBV4-1 to TRBJ2-5; TRBD2 agrees at 10 bases. CDR3 length: 16 residues. Germline loops: CDR1 MGHRA, CDR2 YSYEKL. V was clipped by 2 bases and J by 5 bases; unmatched bases: 8.